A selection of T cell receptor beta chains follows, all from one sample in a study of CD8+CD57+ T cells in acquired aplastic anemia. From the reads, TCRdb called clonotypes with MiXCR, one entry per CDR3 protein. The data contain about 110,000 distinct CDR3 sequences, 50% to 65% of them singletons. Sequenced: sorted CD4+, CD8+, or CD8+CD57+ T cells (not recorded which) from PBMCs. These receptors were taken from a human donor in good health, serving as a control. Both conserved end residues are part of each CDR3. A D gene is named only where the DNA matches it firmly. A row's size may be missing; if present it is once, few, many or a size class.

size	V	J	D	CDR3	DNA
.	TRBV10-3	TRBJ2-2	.	CTIRALDRDTGELFF	TGTACCATCAGGGCTTTAGATAGAGACACCGGGGAGCTGTTTTTT
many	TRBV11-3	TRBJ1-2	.	CASSLGNSFIGGYTF	TGTGCCAGCAGCTTAGGTAATTCCTTCATAGGTGGCTACACCTTC
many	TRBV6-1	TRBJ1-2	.	CASSAGTYNYGYTF	TGTGCCAGCAGCGCCGGGACTTATAACTATGGCTACACCTTC
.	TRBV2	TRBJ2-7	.	CASSGELFYEQYF	TGTGCCAGCAGCGGGGAACTATTCTACGAGCAGTACTTC
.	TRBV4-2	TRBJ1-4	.	CASSQETANEKLFF	TGTGCCAGCAGCCAAGAGACGGCTAATGAAAAACTGTTTTTT
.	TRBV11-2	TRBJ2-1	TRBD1	CASSPGTAKNLSYNEQFF	TGTGCCAGCAGCCCCGGGACAGCCAAAAACCTCTCCTACAATGAGCAGTTCTTC
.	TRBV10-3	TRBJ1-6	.	CAINGGADNSPLHF	TGTGCCATCAATGGGGGGGCAGATAATTCACCCCTCCACTTT
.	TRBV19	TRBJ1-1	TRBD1	CASTADRGGTEAFF	TGTGCCAGTACTGCCGACAGGGGCGGCACTGAAGCTTTCTTT
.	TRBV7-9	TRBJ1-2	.	CASSLGDSEHYGYTF	TGTGCCAGCAGCTTAGGTGACTCGGAGCACTATGGCTACACCTTC
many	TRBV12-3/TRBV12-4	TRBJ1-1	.	CASSLGLKNTEAFF	TGTGCCAGCAGTTTAGGACTCAAGAACACTGAAGCTTTCTTT
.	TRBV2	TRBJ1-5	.	CASSPTSSNQPQHF	TGTGCCAGCAGCCCGACAAGTAGCAATCAGCCCCAGCATTTT
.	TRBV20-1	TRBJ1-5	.	CSARVTGLAYSNQPQHF	TGCAGTGCTAGAGTAACAGGTCTAGCTTATAGCAATCAGCCCCAGCATTTT
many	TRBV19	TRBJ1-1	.	CASSIPRLNTEAFF	TGTGCCAGTAGTATCCCCCGATTGAACACTGAAGCTTTCTTT
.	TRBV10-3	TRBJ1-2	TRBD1	CAISKQGQGGYTF	TGTGCCATCAGCAAACAGGGGCAGGGGGGCTACACCTTC
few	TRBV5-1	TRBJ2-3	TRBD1	CASSNGQGADTQYF	TGCGCCAGCAGCAACGGACAGGGGGCGGATACGCAGTATTTT
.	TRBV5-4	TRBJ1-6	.	CASSPSSSYNSPLHF	TGTGCCAGCAGCCCAAGCAGCTCCTATAATTCACCCCTCCACTTT
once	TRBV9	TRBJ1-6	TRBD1	CASSATGGSSPLHF	TGTGCCAGCAGCGCCACAGGGGGCAGTTCACCCCTCCACTTT
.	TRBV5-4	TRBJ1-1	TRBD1	CASSLVPGGGRTEAFF	TGTGCCAGCAGCTTAGTCCCAGGGGGGGGGCGCACTGAAGCTTTCTTT
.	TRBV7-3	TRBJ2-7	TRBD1	CASSTGQGADEQYF	TGTGCCAGCAGCACAGGACAGGGGGCGGACGAGCAGTACTTC
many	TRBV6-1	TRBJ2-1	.	CASSQLGVEQFF	TGTGCCAGCAGTCAATTGGGGGTTGAGCAGTTCTTC
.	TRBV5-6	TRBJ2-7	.	CASSFIREQYF	TGTGCCAGCAGCTTTATCCGCGAGCAGTACTTC
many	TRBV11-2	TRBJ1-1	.	CASSLVLGATEAFF	TGTGCCAGCAGCTTAGTCCTAGGGGCCACTGAAGCTTTCTTT
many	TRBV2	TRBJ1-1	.	CASSENPRFHTEAFF	TGTGCCAGCAGTGAAAACCCCAGATTTCACACTGAAGCTTTCTTT
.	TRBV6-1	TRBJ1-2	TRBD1	CASIQTGIRDGYTF	TGTGCCAGCATCCAGACAGGGATTCGTGATGGCTACACCTTC
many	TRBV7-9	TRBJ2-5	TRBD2	CASSLTSGVRETQYF	TGTGCCAGCAGCTTGACTAGCGGAGTTCGGGAGACCCAGTACTTC
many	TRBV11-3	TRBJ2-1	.	CASSSTGGEQFF	TGTGCCAGCAGCTCCACGGGTGGTGAGCAGTTCTTC
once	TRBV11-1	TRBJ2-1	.	CASSLGSGRRNEQFF	TGTGCCAGCAGCTTGGGGTCAGGGAGAAGGAATGAGCAGTTCTTC
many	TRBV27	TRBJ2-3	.	CASSRNEADTQYF	TGTGCCAGCAGTCGTAACGAGGCAGATACGCAGTATTTT
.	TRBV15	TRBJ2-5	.	CATREQETQYF	TGTGCCACAAGAGAGCAAGAGACCCAGTACTTC
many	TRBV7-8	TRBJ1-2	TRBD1	CASSRDRASGYTF	TGTGCCAGCAGCCGTGACAGGGCTTCTGGCTACACCTTC
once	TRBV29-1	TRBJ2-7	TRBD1	CSVAPQGTGLYEQYF	TGCAGCGTTGCCCCTCAAGGGACAGGGCTTTACGAGCAGTACTTC
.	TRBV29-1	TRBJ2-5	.	CSVEVDPMGTQYF	TGCAGCGTTGAAGTGGACCCTATGGGGACCCAGTACTTC
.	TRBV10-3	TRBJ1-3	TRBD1	CAISPSRTGSGNTIYF	TGTGCCATCAGTCCTAGTAGGACAGGCTCTGGAAACACCATATATTTT
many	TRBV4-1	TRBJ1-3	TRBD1	CASSQDQGGGNTIYF	TGCGCCAGCAGCCAGGACCAGGGGGGAGGAAACACCATATATTTT
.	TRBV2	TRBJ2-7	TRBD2	CASRAGLAGGREQYF	TGTGCCAGCAGGGCTGGACTAGCGGGAGGGCGCGAGCAGTACTTC
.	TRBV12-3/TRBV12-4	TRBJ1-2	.	CASSPGQGGYTF	TGTGCCAGCAGTCCGGGTCAGGGTGGCTACACCTTC
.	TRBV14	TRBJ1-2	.	CASSQGVRVGYGYTF	TGTGCCAGCAGCCAAGGTGTTAGGGTTGGCTATGGCTACACCTTC
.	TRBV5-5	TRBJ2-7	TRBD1	CASTGDRAYEQYF	TGTGCCAGCACCGGGGACAGGGCCTACGAGCAGTACTTC
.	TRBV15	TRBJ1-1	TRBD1	CATSIGTGAEAFF	TGTGCCACCAGCATAGGGACAGGAGCTGAAGCTTTCTTT
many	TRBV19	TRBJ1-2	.	CASSVVTEPGDGYTF	TGTGCCAGTAGTGTGGTGACAGAGCCCGGCGATGGCTACACCTTC
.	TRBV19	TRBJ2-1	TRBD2	CASSVTRTSANEQFF	TGTGCCAGTAGCGTTACGAGGACTAGCGCGAATGAGCAGTTCTTC
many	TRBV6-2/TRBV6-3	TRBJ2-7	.	CASSAEEVYEQYF	TGTGCCAGCAGTGCTGAGGAGGTCTACGAGCAGTACTTC
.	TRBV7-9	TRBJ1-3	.	CASSHKSRTAGNTIYF	TGTGCCAGCAGCCATAAGTCTAGGACAGCTGGAAACACCATATATTTT
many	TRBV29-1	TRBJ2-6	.	CSVVSGSGANVLTF	TGCAGCGTTGTATCGGGTTCTGGGGCCAACGTCCTGACTTTC
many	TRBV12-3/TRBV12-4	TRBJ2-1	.	CASSLATREQFF	TGTGCCAGCAGTTTAGCGACACGGGAGCAGTTCTTC
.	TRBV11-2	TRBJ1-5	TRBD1	CASSLSGTGEGQPQHF	TGTGCCAGCAGCTTATCTGGGACAGGGGAAGGACAGCCCCAGCATTTT
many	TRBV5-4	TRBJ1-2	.	CASSLAGAPFLDTF	TGTGCCAGCAGCCTTGCGGGGGCGCCGTTCTTAGACACCTTC
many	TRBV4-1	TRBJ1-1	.	CASSPHRVDTEAFF	TGCGCCAGCAGCCCTCACAGGGTTGACACTGAAGCTTTCTTT
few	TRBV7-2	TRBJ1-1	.	CASSSLGGTEAFF	TGTGCCAGCAGCTCCCTAGGGGGCACTGAAGCTTTCTTT
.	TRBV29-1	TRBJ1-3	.	CSVFGGTGNTIYF	TGCAGCGTCTTCGGAGGTACTGGAAACACCATATATTTT
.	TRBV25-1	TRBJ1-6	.	CASSLVGGGTSPLHF	TGTGCCAGCAGTTTAGTAGGCGGGGGTACTTCACCCCTCCACTTT
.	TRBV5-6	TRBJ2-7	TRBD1	CASSSDRGIYEQYF	TGTGCCAGCAGCTCGGACAGGGGGATATACGAGCAGTACTTC
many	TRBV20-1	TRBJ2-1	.	CSARDQLSSYNEQFF	TGCAGTGCTAGAGATCAGCTATCTTCCTACAATGAGCAGTTCTTC